This T cell receptor (beta chain) appears in the sequencing data of a study of response to subunit inactivated influenza vaccine. The CDR3 extends over 12 amino acids. Germline assignment: CDR1 KGHDR and CDR2 SFDVKD. V lost 5 bases to trimming and J lost 7 bases, with 8 bases between them. MiXCR, run by TCRdb on the RT-PCR reads, gives a single entry per CDR3 protein. The sample lists about 530,000 distinct CDR3 sequences; 10% to 15% were seen once. In the case of this clonotype: The target antigen is unknown.

Whole-study findings and limits: Each seasonal influenza vaccination, the authors suggested, recruits few new T cells.

The material sequenced was PBMCs from blood, taken 35 to 45 days after vaccination. This sequence originates from a man aged 45 to 65 who received an inactivated influenza vaccine. This chain links TRBV24-1 with TRBJ2-1; D call uncertain. The DNA of the CDR3 is TGTGCCACCAGTGCCCTAGGAAATGAGCAGTTCTTC. It encodes CATSALGNEQFF.